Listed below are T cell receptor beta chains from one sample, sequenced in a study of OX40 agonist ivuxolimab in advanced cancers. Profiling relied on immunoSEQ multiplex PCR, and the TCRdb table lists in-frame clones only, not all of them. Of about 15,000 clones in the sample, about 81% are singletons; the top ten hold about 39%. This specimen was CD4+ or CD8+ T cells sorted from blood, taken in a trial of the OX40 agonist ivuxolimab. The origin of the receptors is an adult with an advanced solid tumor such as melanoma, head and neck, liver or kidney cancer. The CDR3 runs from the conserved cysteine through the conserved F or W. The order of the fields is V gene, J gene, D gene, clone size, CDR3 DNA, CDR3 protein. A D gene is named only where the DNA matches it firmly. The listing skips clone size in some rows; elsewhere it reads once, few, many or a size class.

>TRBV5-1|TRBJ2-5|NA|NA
TGCGCCAGCAGCGAAGGACGGGAAGAGACCCAGTACTTC
CASSEGREETQYF
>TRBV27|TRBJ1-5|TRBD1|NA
TGTGCCAGCAAAGGGGGGACAGGGCCTAATCAGCCCCAGCATTTT
CASKGGTGPNQPQHF
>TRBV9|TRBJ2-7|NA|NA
TGTGCCAGCAGCGGTGGGGACGAGCAGTACTTC
CASSGGDEQYF
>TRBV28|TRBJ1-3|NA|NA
TGTGCCAGCAGTTTTATCCAGGCTGAGTCTGGAAACACCATATATTTT
CASSFIQAESGNTIYF
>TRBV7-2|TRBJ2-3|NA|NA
TGTGCCAGCAGAAAAGTACAGGGAGATACGCAGTATTTT
CASRKVQGDTQYF
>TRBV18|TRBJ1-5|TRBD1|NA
TGTGCCAGCCCACCGATGACAGGGGATCAGCCCCAGCATTTT
CASPPMTGDQPQHF
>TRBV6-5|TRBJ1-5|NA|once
TGTGCCAGCAATCCTAACCGGGACGGCCTGACAGCCCAGCATTTT
CASNPNRDGLTAQHF
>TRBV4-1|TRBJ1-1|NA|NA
TGCGCCAGCAGCCAATGGATGAGAAGGGACACTGAAGCTTTCTTT
CASSQWMRRDTEAFF
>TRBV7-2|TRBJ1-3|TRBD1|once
TGTGCCAGCAGCTCGGGCGGGACAGCTGGAAACACCATATATTTT
CASSSGGTAGNTIYF
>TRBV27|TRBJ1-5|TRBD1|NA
TGTGCCAGCAGTTTAACAGGGGTGGGCAATCAGCCCCAGCATTTT
CASSLTGVGNQPQHF
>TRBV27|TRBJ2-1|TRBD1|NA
TGTGCCAGCACTCCGGGACAGGGATTCAATGAGCAGTTCTTC
CASTPGQGFNEQFF
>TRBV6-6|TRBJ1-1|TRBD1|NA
TGTGCCAGTGGCAGGGGGCCTACTGAAGCTTTCTTT
CASGRGPTEAFF
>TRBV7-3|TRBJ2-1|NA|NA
TGTGCCAGCAGCTTACCCCCGGGGAATGAGCAGTTCTTC
CASSLPPGNEQFF
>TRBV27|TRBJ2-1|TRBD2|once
TGTGCCAGCATGTTAGCGGGGGCGGACTACAATGAGCAGTTCTTC
CASMLAGADYNEQFF
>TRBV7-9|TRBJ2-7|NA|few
TGTGCCAGCAGCTTAGCGGTGGGGTCCTACGAGCAGTACTTC
CASSLAVGSYEQYF
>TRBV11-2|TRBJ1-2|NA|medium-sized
TGTGCCAGCAGCTTAGGGGGGAGCTATGGCTACACCTTC
CASSLGGSYGYTF
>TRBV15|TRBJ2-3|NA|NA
TGTGCCACCAGCAGAGAGGAGGGGGCGAGAGATACGCAGTATTTT
CATSREEGARDTQYF
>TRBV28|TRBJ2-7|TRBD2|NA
TGTGCCAGCAGTACCGGGACTACAAACTACGAGCAGTACTTC
CASSTGTTNYEQYF
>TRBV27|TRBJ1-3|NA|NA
TGTGCCAGCAGTTTTCTGGGCTCTGGAAACACCATATATTTT
CASSFLGSGNTIYF
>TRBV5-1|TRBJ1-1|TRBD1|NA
TGCGCCAGCAGCTTGAGAGGACAGGGCGCTTTGAACACTGAAGCTTTCTTT
CASSLRGQGALNTEAFF
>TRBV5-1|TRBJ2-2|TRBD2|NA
TGCGCCAGCGGGACTAGCGGGACCGGGGAGCTGTTTTTT
CASGTSGTGELFF
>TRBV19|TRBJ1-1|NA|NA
TGTGCCAGTAGTATCTACGACAGCCAGGAAGCTTTCTTT
CASSIYDSQEAFF
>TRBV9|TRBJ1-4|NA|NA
TGTGCCAGCAGCCCCTATTCGGGGCGCGAAAAACTGTTTTTT
CASSPYSGREKLFF
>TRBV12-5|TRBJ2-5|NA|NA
TGTGCTAGTGGTTGGTGGGAGGAGGAGACCCAGTACTTC
CASGWWEEETQYF
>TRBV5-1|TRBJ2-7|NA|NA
TGCGCCAGCAGCTTGGAATCAGGTCTTACCTACGAGCAGTACTTC
CASSLESGLTYEQYF
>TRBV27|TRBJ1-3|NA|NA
TGTGCCAGCAGTATCAGGGGCTCTGGAAACACCATATATTTT
CASSIRGSGNTIYF
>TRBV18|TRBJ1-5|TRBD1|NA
TGTGCCAGCTCATCGCGGGACAGGGGAAATCAGCCCCAGCATTTT
CASSSRDRGNQPQHF
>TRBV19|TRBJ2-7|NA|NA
TGTGCCAGTAGTTCGGGCAGCTCCTACGAGCAGTACTTC
CASSSGSSYEQYF
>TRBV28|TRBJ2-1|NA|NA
TGTGCCAGCAGTTTACAGGGGAGTATCCCCGAGCAGTTCTTC
CASSLQGSIPEQFF
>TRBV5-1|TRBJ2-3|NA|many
TGCGCCAGCAGCTTGGTTACACTCACAGATACGCAGTATTTT
CASSLVTLTDTQYF